This T cell receptor beta chain derives from a study of cytomegalovirus exposure and HLA in healthy donors. As for this clone: What it recognizes is unknown.

Every donor was a healthy person donating bone marrow. Donors likely had unrecorded immune exposures despite being nominally healthy when sampled. The PCR had 60 Vbeta and 13 Jbeta primers. The assay was immunoSEQ multiplex PCR, and TCRdb's table has in-frame clones only and misses some. The data show 250,000 or so clones, around nine tenths seen once. Study-wide findings and caveats: A classifier reportedly called cytomegalovirus status with high sensitivity and specificity. The study labeled under 200 TCR beta chains cytomegalovirus-associated.

Germline-derived CDR1 and CDR2 are MNHNY and SVGAGI (reference sequence). V dropped 5 bases and J dropped 2; count of bases not matched to a gene: 7. CDR3 length: 15 amino acids. J is TRBJ2-3 and V is TRBV6-6, with 7 bases that match TRBD2. Source material: PBMCs. This receptor was identified in a girl between 2 and 10 years old in good health and CMV-seronegative. The CDR3 here is CASSHGGWFTDTQYF. CDR3 bases: TGTGCCAGCAGTCACGGGGGGTGGTTCACAGATACGCAGTATTTT.